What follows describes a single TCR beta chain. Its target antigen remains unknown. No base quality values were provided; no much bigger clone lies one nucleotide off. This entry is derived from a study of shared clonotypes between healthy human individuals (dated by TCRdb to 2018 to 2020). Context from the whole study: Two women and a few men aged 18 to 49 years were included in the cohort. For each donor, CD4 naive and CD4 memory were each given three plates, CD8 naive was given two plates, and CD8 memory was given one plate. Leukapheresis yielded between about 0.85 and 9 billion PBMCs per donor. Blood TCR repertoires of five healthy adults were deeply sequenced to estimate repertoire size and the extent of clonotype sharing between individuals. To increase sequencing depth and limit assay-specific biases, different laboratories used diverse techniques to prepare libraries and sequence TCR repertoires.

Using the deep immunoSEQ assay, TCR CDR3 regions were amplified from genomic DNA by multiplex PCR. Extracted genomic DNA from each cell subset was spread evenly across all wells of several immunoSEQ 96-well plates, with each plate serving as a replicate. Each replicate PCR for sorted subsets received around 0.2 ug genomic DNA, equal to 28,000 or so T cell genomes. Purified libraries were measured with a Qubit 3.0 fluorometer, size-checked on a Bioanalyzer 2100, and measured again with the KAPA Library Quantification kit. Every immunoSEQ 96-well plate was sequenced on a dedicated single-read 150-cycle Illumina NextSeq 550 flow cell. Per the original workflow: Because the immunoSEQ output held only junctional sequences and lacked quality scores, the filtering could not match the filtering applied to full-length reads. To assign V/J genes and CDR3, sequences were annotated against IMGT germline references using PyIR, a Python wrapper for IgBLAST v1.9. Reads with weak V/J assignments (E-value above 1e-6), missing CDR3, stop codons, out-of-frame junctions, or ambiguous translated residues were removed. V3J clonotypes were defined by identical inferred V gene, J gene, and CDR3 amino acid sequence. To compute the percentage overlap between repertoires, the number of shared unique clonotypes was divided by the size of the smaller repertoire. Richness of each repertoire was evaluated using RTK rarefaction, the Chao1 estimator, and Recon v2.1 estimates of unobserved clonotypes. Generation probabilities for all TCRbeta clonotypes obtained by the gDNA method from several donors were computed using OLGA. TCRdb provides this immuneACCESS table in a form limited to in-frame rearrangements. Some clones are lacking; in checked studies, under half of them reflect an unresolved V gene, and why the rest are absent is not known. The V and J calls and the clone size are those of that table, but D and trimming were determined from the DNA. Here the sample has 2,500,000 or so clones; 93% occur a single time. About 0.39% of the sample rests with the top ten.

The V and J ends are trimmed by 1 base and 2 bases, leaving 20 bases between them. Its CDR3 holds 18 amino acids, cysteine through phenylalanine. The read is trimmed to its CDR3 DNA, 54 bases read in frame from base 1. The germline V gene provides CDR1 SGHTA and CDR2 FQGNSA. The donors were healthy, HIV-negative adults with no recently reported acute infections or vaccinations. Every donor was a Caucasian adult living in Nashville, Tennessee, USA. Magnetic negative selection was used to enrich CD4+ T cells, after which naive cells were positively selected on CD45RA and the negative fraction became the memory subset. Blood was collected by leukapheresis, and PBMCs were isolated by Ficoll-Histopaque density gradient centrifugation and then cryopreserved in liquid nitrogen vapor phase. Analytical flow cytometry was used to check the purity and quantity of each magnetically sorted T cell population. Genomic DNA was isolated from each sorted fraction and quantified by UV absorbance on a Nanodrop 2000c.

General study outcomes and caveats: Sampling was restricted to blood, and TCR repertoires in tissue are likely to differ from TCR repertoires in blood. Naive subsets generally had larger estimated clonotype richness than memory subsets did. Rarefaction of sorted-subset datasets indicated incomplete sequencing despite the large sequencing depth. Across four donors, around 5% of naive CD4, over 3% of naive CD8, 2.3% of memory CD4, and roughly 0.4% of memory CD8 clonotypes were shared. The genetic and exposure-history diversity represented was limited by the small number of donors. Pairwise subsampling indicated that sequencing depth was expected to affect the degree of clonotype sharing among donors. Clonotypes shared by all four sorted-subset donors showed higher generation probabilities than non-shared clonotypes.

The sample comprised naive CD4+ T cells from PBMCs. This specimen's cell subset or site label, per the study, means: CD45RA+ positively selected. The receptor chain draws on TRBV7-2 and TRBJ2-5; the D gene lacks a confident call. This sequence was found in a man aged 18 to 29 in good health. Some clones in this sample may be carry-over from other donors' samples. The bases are TGTGCCAGCAGCTTAGTTTTATTAGGCGACCCGTCTCAAGAGACCCAGTACTTC. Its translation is CASSLVLLGDPSQETQYF.